The 19 T cell receptor beta chains presented below share a single source sample, sequenced in a study of technical replicates of blood from a handful of donors (TCRdb year 2017). The method was the immunoSEQ multiplex PCR assay. TCRdb mirrors the immuneACCESS table, restricted to in-frame sequences. Some clones are absent from its copies; in checked studies, under half trace to an unresolved V gene, and the reason for the others is unknown. This sample is represented by some 80,000 clones; 96% of them were singletons. The top ten clones comprise about 0.3% of the sample. What was sequenced was T cells isolated from PBMCs. The receptors shown here come from a human donor in good health.

The V gene is TRBV6-1, the J gene TRBJ1-2, with 7 nucleotides matching TRBD1. The J segment lost 6 bases and the V segment lost 6 bases, leaving 7 bases of the junction unmatched. The length of the CDR3 is 13 residues. CDR1 and CDR2 (germline): MNHNS, SASEGT. The CDR3 DNA reads as TGTGCCAGCAGGAATGGGACAGCTCATGGCTACACCTTC. Translation gives CASRNGTAHGYTF.

The chain is built from TRBV7-2 and TRBJ2-1; D not certain. V was cut by 1 base and J by 2 bases, with 9 bases left in between. CDR3 length: 15 residues. Germline V gives CDR1 SGHTA, CDR2 FQGNSA. CDR3 nucleotide sequence: TGTGCCAGCAGCTTAGACAACCAACCCTACAATGAGCAGTTCTTC. This gives the protein CASSLDNQPYNEQFF.

There are a few counts of this clone. The chain links TRBV2 to TRBJ2-1; no clear D. V was clipped by 3 bases and J by 8 bases, with 2 bases between them. The CDR3 has 10 amino acids. Germline values: CDR1 SNHLY, CDR2 FYNNEI. Written as DNA, the CDR3 is TGTGCCAGCAGTGACGATGAGCAGTTCTTC. Translated, it gives CASSDDEQFF.

The gene calls are TRBV4-2 and TRBJ1-5; D perhaps matches TRBD1 (6 bases). Germline CDR1 is LGHNA and CDR2 is YNFKEQ. V was pared by 1 base and J by 0 bases, with 10 bases between. The CDR3 covers 16 residues. DNA for the CDR3: TGTGCCAGCAGCCAAGGGGGACACTATAGCAATCAGCCCCAGCATTTT. It translates to CASSQGGHYSNQPQHF.

The CDR3 DNA is TGTGCCAGCAGTTTGCCGGGACTAGCCGTCTACAATGAGCAGTTCTTC. Translating gives CASSLPGLAVYNEQFF. The genes are TRBV27 and TRBJ2-1; the match to TRBD2 covers 9 bases. This CDR3 spans 16 amino acids. The ends lost 3 bases at V and 3 bases at J; junction bases unmatched: 6. The germline V gene encodes CDR1 MNHEY and CDR2 SMNVEV (reference sequence).

This chain connects TRBV5-5 to TRBJ2-1, with a weak D call TRBD1 (6 bases). Trimming took off 2 bases at V and 1 base at J, with 13 bases between the two ends. The length of the CDR3 is 16 residues. From germline, CDR1 is SGHKS and CDR2 YYEKEE (reference sequence). CDR3: CASSFRTALSYNEQFF. In DNA, the CDR3 is TGTGCCAGCAGCTTCCGGACAGCTCTTTCCTACAATGAGCAGTTCTTC.

The rearrangement links TRBV29-1 to TRBJ2-7; 10 bases agree with TRBD1. The CDR3 is made up of 14 amino acids. In germline, CDR1 is SQVTM, CDR2 ANQGSEA. V lost 4 bases, J lost 3 bases, and 6 bases stayed unmatched. The CDR3 sequence: CSVVGGDRGYEQYF. The CDR3 nucleotides read TGCAGCGTTGTGGGAGGGGACAGGGGCTACGAGCAGTACTTC.

The chain employs TRBV7-9 and TRBJ1-4; 7 bases align to TRBD1. CDR1 and CDR2 from the germline V gene are SEHNR and FQNEAQ (reference sequence). The CDR3 runs to 15 residues. Trimming removed 5 bases from V and 0 bases from J; junction bases left unmatched: 3. The CDR3 protein is CASSQGVATNEKLFF. CDR3 bases: TGTGCCAGCAGCCAGGGGGTAGCAACTAATGAAAAACTGTTTTTT. Complete variable domain (other parts from reference TRBV7-9 and TRBJ1-4): DTGVSQNPRHKITKRGQNVTFRCDPISEHNRLYWYRQTLGQGPEFLTYFQNEAQLEKSRLLSDRFSAERPKGSFSTLEIQRTEQGDSAMYLCASSQGVATNEKLFFGSGTQLSVL.

In its sample, this clone was seen once. The chain combines TRBV5-1 with TRBJ2-2; 9 bases match TRBD2. The V gene end was trimmed by 0 bases and the J gene end by 1 base; junction bases not matched to a gene: 1. Germline values: CDR1 SGHRS, CDR2 YFSETQ. The CDR3 is 16 residues long. The CDR3 spells CASSLGLAENTGELFF. The CDR3 coding sequence is TGCGCCAGCAGCTTGGGACTAGCGGAGAACACCGGGGAGCTGTTTTTT.

The chain employs TRBV30 and TRBJ2-5; D perhaps matches TRBD2 (6 bases). CDR3 length: 14 residues. Trimming removed 0 bases at V and 5 bases at J, with 13 bases between. Per the germline V gene, CDR1 is GTSNPN and CDR2 is SVGIG (reference sequence). The CDR3 DNA reads TGTGCCTGGAGTGTACCGGAGGGCCCTGAGACCCAGTACTTC. It codes for CAWSVPEGPETQYF.

This clone was counted a single time. This chain uses TRBV5-1 with TRBJ2-7; D may be TRBD2 (7 bases). The CDR3 is made up of 14 amino acids. Trimming removed 7 bases from V and 5 bases from J, with 19 bases in between. Germline assignment: CDR1 SGHRS and CDR2 YFSETQ. The CDR3 reads CASVLLPGGDEQYF. The CDR3 nucleotides read TGCGCCAGCGTACTTCTTCCGGGGGGCGACGAGCAGTACTTC. The variable domain in full, with the rest retrieved from reference TRBV5-1 and TRBJ2-7, is KAGVTQTPRYLIKTRGQQVTLSCSPISGHRSVSWYQQTPGQGLQFLFEYFSETQRNKGNFPGRFSGRQFSNSRSEMNVSTLELGDSALYLCASVLLPGGDEQYFGPGTRLTVT.

The gene calls are TRBV6-5 and TRBJ1-1, with a weak D call TRBD1 (5 bases). Looked up from germline, CDR1 is MNHEY and CDR2 is SVGAGI. With 0 bases removed from V and 6 bases from J, the gap between germline ends came to 8 bases. This CDR3 comprises 13 residues. CDR3 region: CASSYSGEAEAFF. CDR3 coding DNA: TGTGCCAGCAGTTACTCAGGGGAGGCTGAAGCTTTCTTT.

J is TRBJ2-7 and V is TRBV7-2; tentatively, D is TRBD1 (6 bases). Germline V gene lookup returns CDR1 SGHTA and CDR2 FQGNSA. The CDR3 is 14 residues long. V gave up 7 bases and J gave up 4 bases, with 17 bases separating them. Written as DNA, the CDR3 is TGTGCCAGCACCATTCGGACGAGGGGGTACGAGCAGTACTTC. This codes for CASTIRTRGYEQYF.

This rearrangement joins TRBV5-5 to TRBJ1-5; no clear D. Germline CDR1 is SGHKS and CDR2 is YYEKEE (reference sequence). CDR3 size: 15 residues. Trimming shortened V by 0 bases and J by 0 bases, and 7 bases separated the two germline ends. CDR3 sequence: CASSLGPYSNQPQHF. CDR3 in DNA: TGTGCCAGCAGCTTGGGCCCCTATAGCAATCAGCCCCAGCATTTT.

The chain has TRBV29-1 and TRBJ2-1; 12 bases map to TRBD2. The V segment lost 3 bases and the J segment 7 bases; nucleotides outside the gene matches: 4. This CDR3 spans 14 amino acids. Germline V gene data show CDR1 as SQVTM and CDR2 as ANQGSEA. In DNA form, the CDR3 reads TGCAGCGTTGAGGGGCTAGCGGGAGGGAATGAGCAGTTCTTC. Translation: CSVEGLAGGNEQFF.

The J gene is TRBJ2-6, the V gene TRBV5-4; 14 bases line up with TRBD2. Trimming took 4 bases from V and 2 from J; bases not matched to a gene: 2. CDR1 and CDR2 from the germline V gene are SGHNT and YYREEE (reference sequence). CDR3 length equals 17 residues. The CDR3 spells CASSPGLAGAGANVLTF. The DNA of the CDR3 is TGTGCCAGCAGCCCGGGACTAGCGGGAGCTGGGGCCAACGTCCTGACTTTC.

The chain is built from TRBV7-9 and TRBJ1-1, with a weak D call TRBD1 (6 bases). CDR3 length equals 12 residues. V was cut by 5 bases and J by 8 bases, with 12 bases left in between. CDR1 is SEHNR and CDR2 is FQNEAQ in the germline V gene (reference sequence). The CDR3 bases are TGTGCCAGCAGCCAAGGGACATTGGAAGCTTTCTTT. This encodes CASSQGTLEAFF.

The chain has TRBV4-1 and TRBJ2-1; TRBD2 agrees at 10 bases. Germline lookup yields CDR1 MGHRA and CDR2 YSYEKL. V lost 4 bases to trimming and J lost 0 bases; unmatched junction nucleotides: 6. The CDR3 contains 17 residues. In nucleotides, the CDR3 is TGCGCCAGCAGCCCGCGTTCTAGCGGGAGCTCCTACAATGAGCAGTTCTTC. It is translated as CASSPRSSGSSYNEQFF.

This chain joins TRBV9 and TRBJ1-2, with 8 positions matching TRBD1. Germline V gene data show CDR1 as SGDLS and CDR2 as YYNGEE. This CDR3 region has 15 residues. Trimming took 3 bases from V and 4 from J; bases not matched to a gene: 8. CDR3: CASSAPLDRAYGYTF. The CDR3 DNA reads as TGTGCCAGCAGCGCCCCGCTGGACAGGGCCTATGGCTACACCTTC.